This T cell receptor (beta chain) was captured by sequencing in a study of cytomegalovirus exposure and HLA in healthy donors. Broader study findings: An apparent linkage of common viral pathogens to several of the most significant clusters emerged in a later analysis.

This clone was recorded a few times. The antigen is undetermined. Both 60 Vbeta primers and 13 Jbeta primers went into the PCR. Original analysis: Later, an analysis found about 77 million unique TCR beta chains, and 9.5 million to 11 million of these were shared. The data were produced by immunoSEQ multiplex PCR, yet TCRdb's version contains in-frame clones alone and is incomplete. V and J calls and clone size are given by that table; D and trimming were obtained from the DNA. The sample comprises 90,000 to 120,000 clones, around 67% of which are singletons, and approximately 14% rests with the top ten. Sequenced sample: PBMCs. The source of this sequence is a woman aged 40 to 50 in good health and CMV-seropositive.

In DNA, the CDR3 is TGCGCCAGCAGCACGGGTGGGGGGTACCAAGAGACCCAGTACTTC. Protein product: CASSTGGGYQETQYF. The V gene is TRBV5-1, the J gene TRBJ2-5; D possibly corresponds to TRBD2 (6 bases). The CDR3 totals 15 residues. V was pared by 4 bases and J by 0 bases, with 13 bases between. The V gene's germline CDR1 is SGHRS and CDR2 YFSETQ.